This T cell receptor (beta chain) emerged from a study of beta chain features in type 1 diabetes. Of the isolated RNA, all was reverse transcribed, and so the sequenced material was expressed TCRB transcripts. Assay used: immunoSEQ multiplex PCR; TCRdb lists only in-frame clones, some missing. The sample has some 350,000 clones; about 10% are singletons. Broader study findings: Among all four CD4+ subsets, Type 1 diabetes patients had TCRB CDR3s that were moderately but significantly shorter. The question left open here concerned HLA type influencing TCRB rearrangement. PCR might preferentially amplify shorter templates, equally in patients and controls.

In the case of this clone: What it binds is unknown.

Trimming left V 5 bases short and J 4 bases short, with 15 bases between. This CDR3 spans 14 amino acids. CDR1 is SGHTA and CDR2 is FQGNSA in the germline V gene. Sample: central memory CD4+ T cells from blood. This clonotype was obtained from a man younger than 40 with type 1 diabetes. The V gene is TRBV7-2, the J gene TRBJ2-7; D is perhaps TRBD2 (5 bases). The DNA for the CDR3 is TGTGCCAGCAGCACTAGTGCGGGCAGGTACGAGCAGTACTTC. It is translated as CASSTSAGRYEQYF.